A selection of T cell receptor beta chains follows, all from one sample in a study of cytomegalovirus exposure and HLA in healthy donors. Profiled with immunoSEQ multiplex PCR; TCRdb holds only in-frame clones, not every one. This sample yields about 190,000 clones, of which more than 70% are seen a single time; 0.95% to 1.4% belongs to the top ten. Sequencing used PBMCs. All receptors derive from a woman aged 40 to 49 in good health and CMV-seronegative. Each CDR3 is given with its conserved first and last residue. The D gene is left open where the match is weak. Clone size is not always given. Where it is, it says once, few, many or a class for expanded clones.

J	D	V	length	size	CDR3	DNA
TRBJ2-7	TRBD2	TRBV6-6	14	.	CATLGASGSYEQYF	TGTGCCACCCTAGGGGCTAGCGGGAGTTACGAGCAGTACTTC
TRBJ2-2	TRBD2	TRBV13	18	.	CASSSGLAGAVSAGELFF	TGTGCCAGCAGCTCCGGACTAGCGGGAGCAGTATCCGCCGGGGAGCTGTTTTTT
TRBJ1-4	.	TRBV5-1	15	.	CASSPQDSRNGKLFF	TGCGCCAGCAGCCCGCAGGACAGTAGAAACGGAAAACTGTTTTTT
TRBJ2-1	TRBD2	TRBV29-1	14	.	CSVERSGGGNEQFF	TGCAGCGTTGAACGCTCGGGAGGGGGCAATGAGCAGTTCTTC
TRBJ2-5	TRBD2	TRBV27	15	.	CASSTPGLAEETQYF	TGTGCCAGCAGCACCCCGGGACTAGCGGAAGAGACCCAGTACTTC
TRBJ1-3	TRBD1	TRBV7-9	14	.	CASSANRGGNTIYF	TGTGCCAGCAGCGCTAACAGGGGTGGAAACACCATATATTTT
TRBJ1-3	.	TRBV7-6	15	once	CASTSQGGSGNTIYF	TGTGCCAGCACCTCTCAAGGGGGTTCTGGAAACACCATATATTTT
TRBJ1-1	TRBD1	TRBV7-2	14	.	CASSLEGTVTEAFF	TGTGCCAGCAGCTTAGAGGGGACAGTCACTGAAGCTTTCTTT
TRBJ1-1	.	TRBV7-6	16	.	CASSLALGAVNTEAFF	TGTGCCAGCAGCTTAGCCCTAGGGGCGGTGAACACTGAAGCTTTCTTT
TRBJ1-5	.	TRBV19	14	.	CASSPGHSNQPQHF	TGTGCCAGTAGTCCCGGACATAGCAATCAGCCCCAGCATTTT